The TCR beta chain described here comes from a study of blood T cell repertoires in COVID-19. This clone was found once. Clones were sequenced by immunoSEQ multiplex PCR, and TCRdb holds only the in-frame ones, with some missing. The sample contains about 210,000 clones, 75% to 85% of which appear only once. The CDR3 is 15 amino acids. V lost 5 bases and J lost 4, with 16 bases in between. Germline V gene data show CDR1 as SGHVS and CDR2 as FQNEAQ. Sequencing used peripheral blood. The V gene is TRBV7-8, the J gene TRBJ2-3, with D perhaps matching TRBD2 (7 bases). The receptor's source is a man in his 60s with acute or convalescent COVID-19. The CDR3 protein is CASSTRGALADTQYF. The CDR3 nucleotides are TGTGCCAGCAGCACCCGGGGGGCCTTGGCAGATACGCAGTATTTT.